Each of the 5 T cell receptor beta chains below was sequenced from the same sample in a study of OX40 agonist ivuxolimab in advanced cancers. Data came from immunoSEQ multiplex PCR; TCRdb stores just in-frame clones and leaves some out. The sample lists around 100,000 clones, less than 90% occurring once. The starting material was CD4+ or CD8+ T cells sorted from blood, obtained in a trial of the OX40 agonist ivuxolimab. The receptors were gathered from an adult with an advanced solid tumor such as melanoma, head and neck, liver or kidney cancer.

The gene calls are TRBV9 and TRBJ2-5; 7 bases agree with TRBD2. CDR3 length: 15 amino acids. Germline V gene lookup returns CDR1 SGDLS and CDR2 YYNGEE. Trimming at V came to 4 bases and at J to 0 bases, leaving 6 bases not matched to a gene. The CDR3 region has the DNA TGTGCCAGCAGCCGTTCCCTAGCGGACCAAGAGACCCAGTACTTC. This translates into CASSRSLADQETQYF.

The rearrangement joins TRBV11-2 to TRBJ2-5; 14 bases align to TRBD2. After removal of 4 bases from V and 1 base from J, the junction contained 8 bases not matched to a gene. This CDR3 is built from 18 residues. Germline V CDR1 and CDR2: SGHAT, FQNNGV. For the CDR3, the DNA is TGTGCCAGCAGCTCTGGACTAGCGGGAGGCCTGACCCAAGAGACCCAGTACTTC. Encoded protein: CASSSGLAGGLTQETQYF.

The V and J genes are TRBV4-3 and TRBJ1-5; D is possibly TRBD1 (5 bases). The ends were cut back, 4 bases at V and 5 bases at J, with 12 bases in the middle. The CDR3 is made up of 14 amino acids. In germline, CDR1 is LGHNA, CDR2 YSLEER. The CDR3: CASSLVIGDQPQHF. The CDR3 bases are TGCGCCAGCAGCCTGGTTATAGGGGATCAGCCCCAGCATTTT.

This rearrangement joins TRBV30 to TRBJ1-6; D may be TRBD1 (5 bases). CDR1 GTSNPN and CDR2 SVGIG come from the germline V gene (reference sequence). The CDR3 length is 15 residues. V lost 0 bases and J lost 7, with 13 bases in between. In DNA form, the CDR3 reads TGTGCCTGGAGTGTCCCCGGGACCTTCAATTCACCCCTCCACTTT. Amino acid sequence: CAWSVPGTFNSPLHF. The entire variable domain, with the rest obtained from reference TRBV30 and TRBJ1-6, is as follows: SQTIHQWPATLVQPVGSPLSLECTVEGTSNPNLYWYRQAAGRGLQLLFYSVGIGQISSEVPQNLSASRPQDRQFILSSKKLLLSDSGFYLCAWSVPGTFNSPLHFGNGTRLTVT.

The V call is TRBV7-9, the J call TRBJ2-3, with D perhaps matching TRBD1 or TRBD2 (5 bases each). V lost 2 bases, J lost 2 bases, and 11 bases lay in between. CDR1 is SEHNR, CDR2 FQNEAQ, per germline (reference sequence). CDR3 length: 15 residues. CDR3 in DNA: TGTGCCAGCAGCTTATATCCGGGGACCACAGATACGCAGTATTTT. This encodes CASSLYPGTTDTQYF.